Listed here is a single T cell receptor (beta chain). The sample holds a few counts of this clonotype. It lacks a known antigen. Base qualities are not provided; no much larger clone lies one nucleotide away. These data originate in a study of neurological immune-mediated disorders (dated by TCRdb to the late 2010s). About the investigation overall: Among the roughly 35 multiple sclerosis patients, relapsing-remitting MS accounted for around 30 and secondary progressive MS accounted for 3. Peripheral blood TCR-beta repertoires from patients with HTLV-I-associated myelopathy (HAM/TSP), patients with multiple sclerosis, and healthy controls were compared in the study using UMI-based sequencing. Longitudinal samples, technical triplicates and paired sorted CD4+ and CD8+ T-cell subsets, alongside PBMC samples, were included among the approximately 98 TCR-beta libraries. Of the 68 subjects in the cohort, about 14 were HAM/TSP patients, roughly 35 were multiple sclerosis patients, and about 20 were healthy controls.

cDNA synthesis used template-switch 5'RACE with a primer carrying a 10-nucleotide random unique molecular identifier tagging each TCR transcript. Every sequencing run yielded over 180 million TCR-beta sequences covering 15-18 subjects. The RNeasy kit was used to extract total RNA. Using the KAPA Real-time Library Amplification kit, TCR-beta VDJ regions were amplified with primers for the TCR constant region and the 5'RACE anchor. A first PCR added sample indexes and Illumina adaptors, after which a second PCR increased the library yield. After Ampure bead purification, the TCR product of roughly 650 bp was size-selected on a 2% E-gel SizeSelection system. Library quality was checked on a Bioanalyzer, concentration was measured with Qubit, and libraries were quantified with the Kapa Library Quantification kit before pooling. An Illumina HiSeq 2500 sequenced the libraries paired-end 2 x 150 bp. To increase sequence diversity, about 25-31% phiX was spiked into each library pool. In the original analysis: The quality-filtered reads were processed with the UMI-based MiGEC pipeline, whose error correction step removed more than 75% of the raw TCR sequences. VDJ genes were aligned to IMGT germline references, and clonotypes were defined by unique CDR3 amino acid sequence plus V-J genes. VDJtools evaluated clonal expansion, Shannon diversity and CDR3 relatedness (CalcPairwiseDistances, ClusterSamples); CLCbio workbench built phylogenetic trees. Expanded clones were defined as having at least 8 unique UMIs, based on coefficient-of-variation modelling across technical triplicates. The public sequencing data were trimmed at Q25 with fastp and processed into clonotypes with MiXCR by TCRdb, which kept only in-frame beta chains. Entries are consolidated by CDR3 protein sequence, retaining the most common genes and DNA. These V and J calls originate from TCRdb's pipeline instead of the authors' own analysis. The sample has roughly 47,000 distinct CDR3 sequences on record, 4% to 5.5% of them singletons. Clones ranked in the top ten supply about 6% of the sample.

Overall results and qualifications from the work: TCR clonal expansion was greatest in HAM/TSP patients and smallest in MS patients, who ranked below even healthy controls. Across subjects, expanded clones never shared an identical CDR3 amino acid sequence, which suggests that the TCR-beta repertoires in every group were private. In phylogenetic analysis, the repertoires of 18 of 34 MS patients grouped into a cluster of related CDR3 sequences, which suggests a possible signature at the repertoire level. The MS cluster was not associated with any clinical or MRI features, and the authors stated that larger cohorts are needed.

V lost 1 base and J lost 4 bases; the stretch between them is 11 bases long. CDR1 and CDR2 were assigned from the germline V gene (reference sequence) as SEHNR and FQNEAQ. The CDR3 measures 15 amino acids from cysteine to phenylalanine. The only DNA kept is the CDR3, 45 bases in frame from the first base. Libraries from unsorted PBMCs were made from 2 million PBMCs kept in RNAlater at -80 degrees C until RNA extraction. Multiple sclerosis patients were enrolled in a US clinical protocol under which disease progression was evaluated by magnetic resonance imaging. Peripheral blood underwent Ficoll-Hypaque density gradient centrifugation to isolate PBMCs, which were then cryopreserved in liquid nitrogen.

This receptor chain uses TRBV7-9 and TRBJ1-5; the D gene is perhaps TRBD1, on 5 matching bases. The sample was PBMCs. The clonotype was recovered from an older woman with multiple sclerosis. The CDR3 region: CASSLEGVGNQPQHF. The nucleotide sequence is given as TGTGCCAGCAGCTTAGAAGGGGTCGGGAATCAGCCCCAGCATTTT.